The sequence of this TCR beta chain was determined in a study of blood T cell repertoires in COVID-19. Study summary: The analysed material was cDNA or gDNA that came from T cells, B-cell-depleted T cells, or PBMCs.

Original methodology: The assay estimated nucleated cells by amplifying reference gene primers. TCRdb's table, derived via immunoSEQ multiplex PCR, lists solely in-frame clones and lacks some. V and J calls and clone size are as listed in that table; D and trimming were resolved from the DNA. This table has almost 350,000 clones, about nine tenths appearing once. This clone showed up just a few times. CDR1 and CDR2 from the germline V gene are MDHEN and SYDVKM. The trim removed 5 bases at V and 6 bases at J, leaving 5 bases unmatched. CDR3 length equals 13 residues. Each participant's cohort was designated according to participant-reported clinical history.

The chain employs TRBV28 and TRBJ1-2; 8 nucleotides agree with TRBD1. This sequence was found in a woman in her thirties who had been exposed to COVID-19. The sample comprised PBMCs or T cells enriched from blood (not recorded which). The DNA of the CDR3 is TGTGCCAGCAGTCCGACAGGGGAACATGGCTACACCTTC. It is translated as CASSPTGEHGYTF.